The rows below give T cell receptor beta chains drawn from one sample of a study of T cell responses to AZD1222 COVID-19 vaccine. The table came from immunoSEQ multiplex PCR; TCRdb's copy has only in-frame clones and leaves some out. The table includes under 150,000 clones, about 93% detected once. Here the sequenced sample was peripheral blood, taken on day 0 of AZD1222 vaccination. The origin of the receptors is an adult in good health. Both conserved end residues are part of each CDR3. The order of the fields is CDR3 length, D gene, clone size, J gene, V gene, CDR3 protein, CDR3 DNA. A D gene is named only where the DNA matches it firmly. For some rows the clone size is stated as once, few or many, or as a class when expanded; others skip it.

11 NA NA TRBJ2-7 TRBV6-5 CASSYSGEQYF TGTGCCAGCAGTTACTCTGGCGAGCAGTACTTC
15 TRBD1 NA TRBJ2-3 TRBV6-4 CASSAGQGATDTQYF TGTGCCAGCAGTGCGGGACAGGGGGCCACAGATACGCAGTATTTT
14 NA NA TRBJ1-2 TRBV6-1 CASSSRTDFYGYTF TGTGCCAGCAGTTCCCGGACAGATTTCTATGGCTACACCTTC
16 NA NA TRBJ1-3 TRBV2 CASSETPRGSGNTIYF TGTGCCAGCAGTGAAACGCCTAGAGGTTCTGGAAACACCATATATTTT
17 TRBD2 NA TRBJ2-3 TRBV19 CAIPPCATSGLTDTQYF TGTGCCATCCCCCCTTGTGCGACTAGCGGACTCACAGATACGCAGTATTTT
13 NA NA TRBJ1-6 TRBV6-5 CASSIDMISPLHF TGTGCCAGCAGCATTGACATGATTTCACCCCTCCACTTT
15 NA NA TRBJ2-5 TRBV5-6 CASSLTSKGGETQYF TGTGCCAGCAGCTTGACTAGCAAGGGCGGGGAGACCCAGTACTTC
12 NA once TRBJ2-7 TRBV5-5 CASSLAEGSLAF TGTGCCAGCAGCTTGGCGGAGGGTTCCCTTGCCTTC
18 TRBD2 NA TRBJ2-1 TRBV19 CARPAQREHLLAAFEQFF TGTGCCAGGCCCGCCCAGCGGGAGCACTTACTGGCTGCCTTTGAGCAGTTCTTC
12 NA once TRBJ2-5 TRBV7-8 CASSLAQETQYF TGTGCCAGCAGCTTAGCGCAAGAGACCCAGTACTTC
15 NA NA TRBJ2-7 TRBV2 CASSYRYTLRYEQYF TGTGCCAGCAGCTACAGGTATACCCTCCGCTACGAGCAGTACTTC
14 NA once TRBJ1-3 TRBV6-6 CASSSATGGNTIYF TGTGCCAGCAGTTCCGCCACGGGGGGAAACACCATATATTTT
16 TRBD1 NA TRBJ1-5 TRBV5-1 CASSPSGQGSNQPQHF TGCGCCAGCAGCCCTTCGGGACAGGGGTCCAATCAGCCCCAGCATTTT
16 TRBD2 once TRBJ2-3 TRBV11-2 CASSQDSGIYTDTQYF TGTGCCAGCAGCCAAGATAGCGGGATCTACACAGATACGCAGTATTTT
15 TRBD1 NA TRBJ1-4 TRBV6-5 CASSPTGEANEKLFF TGTGCCAGCAGTCCCACAGGGGAGGCTAATGAAAAACTGTTTTTT
15 TRBD2 NA TRBJ2-5 TRBV19 CASSIGGLAQETQYF TGTGCCAGTAGTATAGGGGGACTAGCTCAAGAGACCCAGTACTTC
20 NA NA TRBJ2-6 TRBV2 CASSEIGGRKRLSGANVLTF TGTGCCAGCAGTGAAATCGGAGGCCGAAAACGTTTATCTGGGGCCAACGTCCTGACTTTC
13 NA NA TRBJ2-1 TRBV6-6 CASTPVGGNEQFF TGTGCCAGCACCCCGGTGGGGGGCAATGAGCAGTTCTTC
15 TRBD1 NA TRBJ2-7 TRBV7-9 CASSLPGQGNYEQYF TGTGCCAGCAGCCTTCCGGGACAGGGAAACTACGAGCAGTACTTC
15 TRBD2 NA TRBJ2-1 TRBV7-9 CASSYSSGRGDEQFF TGTGCCAGCAGCTACTCTAGCGGGAGAGGCGATGAGCAGTTCTTC
16 NA NA TRBJ2-2 TRBV5-4 CASSSNIKQGTGELFF TGTGCCAGCAGCTCCAACATAAAACAGGGTACCGGGGAGCTGTTTTTT
13 NA NA TRBJ2-7 TRBV5-4 CATKLEGLGEQYF TGTGCCACCAAGCTGGAGGGCCTTGGCGAGCAGTACTTC
15 NA once TRBJ1-1 TRBV18 CASLPTTGLNTEAFF TGTGCCAGCTTACCCACTACAGGGTTGAACACTGAAGCTTTCTTT
15 NA NA TRBJ1-2 TRBV5-1 CASSLSAATNYGYTF TGCGCCAGCAGCTTGTCGGCAGCTACTAACTATGGCTACACCTTC
16 NA NA TRBJ2-1 TRBV3-1/TRBV3-2 CASTTRTRGPYNEQFF TGTGCCAGCACCACACGCACACGGGGGCCATACAATGAGCAGTTCTTC
13 NA NA TRBJ1-1 TRBV2 CASSGSRTIEAFF TGTGCCAGCAGTGGTTCACGGACAATTGAAGCTTTCTTT
15 NA NA TRBJ1-4 TRBV7-9 CASSLKSATNEKLFF TGTGCCAGCAGCTTGAAAAGTGCAACTAATGAAAAACTGTTTTTT
16 NA NA TRBJ1-6 TRBV6-5 CASSYGKGVNNSPLHF TGTGCCAGCAGTTACGGCAAGGGAGTTAATAATTCACCCCTCCACTTT
13 NA once TRBJ1-3 TRBV19 CASSVLSGNTIYF TGTGCCAGTAGTGTCCTTTCTGGAAACACCATATATTTT
14 NA once TRBJ1-2 TRBV12-5 CASRRAGPSYGYTF TGTGCTAGTAGACGGGCAGGACCTAGCTATGGCTACACCTTC
14 NA NA TRBJ1-3 TRBV18 CASSGQNSGNTIYF TGTGCCAGCTCCGGACAGAACTCTGGAAACACCATATATTTT
14 NA NA TRBJ1-1 TRBV19 CASSIGAKRTEAFF TGTGCCAGTAGTATAGGGGCTAAGAGAACTGAAGCTTTCTTT
14 TRBD1 NA TRBJ2-1 TRBV19 CASRTRQGHNEQFF TGTGCCAGTAGGACGCGACAGGGGCACAATGAGCAGTTCTTC
13 NA NA TRBJ2-1 TRBV18 CASSPRGLNEQFF TGTGCCAGCTCACCAAGGGGACTCAATGAGCAGTTCTTC
16 NA NA TRBJ1-1 TRBV5-1 CASSRDTSDLFTEAFF TGCGCCAGCAGCCGCGATACTTCTGACCTGTTCACTGAAGCTTTCTTT
12 NA NA TRBJ2-5 TRBV4-2 CASSRVGETQYF TGTGCCAGCAGTCGAGTAGGAGAGACCCAGTACTTC
15 NA NA TRBJ2-7 TRBV28 CASSPPGRPSYEQYF TGTGCCAGCAGTCCGCCGGGACGACCATCCTACGAGCAGTACTTC
16 TRBD2 NA TRBJ2-5 TRBV7-2 CASSLVVAGGRETQYF TGTGCCAGCAGCTTAGTCGTTGCGGGGGGGCGAGAGACCCAGTACTTC
20 TRBD2 NA TRBJ2-3 TRBV10-1 CASSESGLAGATSPIGTQYF TGCGCCAGCAGTGAGTCCGGGCTAGCGGGGGCTACCTCGCCTATAGGTACGCAGTATTTT
18 TRBD1 NA TRBJ1-2 TRBV29-1 CSVRPNYRSTGGLDGYTF TGCAGCGTCCGCCCCAATTACCGGTCGACAGGGGGTTTGGATGGCTACACCTTC
16 TRBD1 NA TRBJ1-3 TRBV7-9 CASSPQGGPAGNTIYF TGTGCCAGCAGCCCCCAGGGGGGGCCAGCTGGAAACACCATATATTTT
13 NA NA TRBJ1-1 TRBV18 CASSPGGDTEAFF TGTGCCAGCTCACCTGGGGGCGACACTGAAGCTTTCTTT
14 NA NA TRBJ1-2 TRBV2 CASSERTVNYGYTF TGTGCCAGCAGTGAAAGGACGGTAAACTATGGCTACACCTTC
13 TRBD1 NA TRBJ1-1 TRBV5-1 CASSQGVDTEAFF TGCGCCAGCAGCCAGGGGGTTGACACTGAAGCTTTCTTT
15 NA NA TRBJ1-1 TRBV15 CATSRATGGGTEAFF TGTGCCACCAGCAGAGCGACGGGAGGAGGCACTGAAGCTTTCTTT
14 TRBD1 once TRBJ1-5 TRBV10-2 CAAPVGTGAQPQHF TGCGCCGCTCCTGTGGGGACAGGGGCCCAGCCCCAGCATTTT
18 TRBD1 NA TRBJ2-6 TRBV7-2 CASSPYGTAISGANVLTF TGTGCCAGCAGCCCCTACGGGACAGCTATCTCTGGGGCCAACGTCCTGACTTTC
14 NA NA TRBJ2-1 TRBV5-1 CASSGGTVYNEQFF TGCGCCAGCAGCGGCGGGACGGTATACAATGAGCAGTTCTTC
17 TRBD1 NA TRBJ1-4 TRBV11-2 CASSLASTGTGREKLFF TGTGCCAGCAGCTTAGCTTCGACCGGGACAGGGAGGGAAAAACTGTTTTTT
15 NA few TRBJ1-2 TRBV5-6 CASSSEGRGWDGYTF TGTGCCAGCAGCTCGGAGGGCAGGGGATGGGATGGCTACACCTTC
15 TRBD1 NA TRBJ1-5 TRBV2 CASSRQGAGNQPQHF TGTGCCAGCAGTCGACAGGGGGCGGGCAATCAGCCCCAGCATTTT
15 NA NA TRBJ2-1 TRBV7-9 CASLLQGGSYNEQFF TGTGCCAGCCTCCTCCAGGGGGGTTCCTACAATGAGCAGTTCTTC